Each of the 18 T cell receptor beta chains below was sequenced from the same sample in a study of T cell responses to AZD1222 COVID-19 vaccine. Assay used: immunoSEQ multiplex PCR; TCRdb lists only in-frame clones, some missing. The sample consists of about 78,000 clones, 90% of them appearing once. Sequences were derived from peripheral blood, sampled 28 days after the second AZD1222 dose. The receptors were gathered from an adult who received the AZD1222 COVID-19 vaccine.

The rearrangement links TRBV30 to TRBJ1-2, with D possibly being TRBD1 (5 bases). The germline CDR1 and CDR2 sequences are GTSNPN and SVGIG (reference sequence). The CDR3 runs to 16 residues. V lost 0 bases and J 4 bases, leaving 18 bases between the germline ends. The CDR3 is CAWSVLGAGKPYGYTF. In DNA, the CDR3 is TGTGCCTGGAGTGTACTCGGGGCAGGGAAACCCTATGGCTACACCTTC.

The chain uses TRBV3-1 (or the pseudogene TRBV3-2) and TRBJ1-2; D may be TRBD1 (6 bases). The length of the CDR3 is 14 residues. Between the trimmed V and J ends, which lost 5 bases and 5 bases, there was a span of 15 bases. CDR1 is LGHDT and CDR2 is YNNKEL in the germline V gene (reference sequence). The CDR3 region is CASSSSDRYYGYTF. The CDR3 region has the DNA TGTGCCAGCAGCTCATCGGACAGATATTATGGCTACACCTTC.

The genes are TRBV3-1 (or the pseudogene TRBV3-2) and TRBJ1-1; weak D call: TRBD1 (6 bases). Germline V gene sequence: CDR1 LGHDT, CDR2 YNNKEL (reference sequence). The CDR3 length is 13 residues. V lost 4 bases, J lost 4 bases, and 10 bases lay in between. CDR3 residues: CASSPTGPTEAFF. CDR3 nucleotide sequence: TGTGCCAGCAGCCCGACAGGACCCACTGAAGCTTTCTTT.

The chain employs TRBV28 and TRBJ2-2; tentatively, D is TRBD2 (5 bases). The germline gives CDR1 MDHEN, CDR2 SYDVKM. Trimming removed 10 bases from V and 0 bases from J, with 15 bases in between. The CDR3 loop spans 15 amino acids. This chain's CDR3 is CATGVSAANTGELFF. CDR3 coding DNA: TGTGCCACCGGGGTGAGCGCTGCGAACACCGGGGAGCTGTTTTTT.

Only one count was recorded for this clone. This chain's CDR3 is CASSSAADRGNEQYF. DNA for the CDR3: TGTGCCAGCAGCTCGGCAGCGGACAGGGGCAACGAGCAGTACTTC. This chain connects TRBV7-9 to TRBJ2-7, with 9 bases fitting TRBD1. Germline V gene sequence: CDR1 SEHNR, CDR2 FQNEAQ (reference sequence). This CDR3 contains 15 residues. After removal of 4 bases from V and 5 bases from J, the junction contained 9 bases not matched to a gene.

This clone came up once. The chain has TRBV5-1 and TRBJ2-7, with 9 bases matching TRBD1. J was trimmed by 3 bases and V by 0 bases; bases with no gene match: 4. CDR3 size: 15 residues. CDR1 SGHRS and CDR2 YFSETQ come from the germline V gene. This chain's CDR3 is CASSLEPGQGYEQYF. The CDR3 coding sequence is TGCGCCAGCAGCTTGGAACCGGGACAGGGCTACGAGCAGTACTTC.

The CDR3, as DNA: TGTGCCTGGAGGAGAGGGGGGTCGGACACCGGGGAGCTGTTTTTT. Translation: CAWRRGGSDTGELFF. This chain joins TRBV30 and TRBJ2-2, with D possibly called TRBD1 or TRBD2 (6 bases each). Trimming left V 3 bases short and J 3 bases short, with 14 bases between. The CDR3 consists of 15 residues. CDR1 and CDR2 from the germline V gene are GTSNPN and SVGIG (reference sequence).

The V gene is TRBV27, the J gene TRBJ2-3; D might be TRBD1 (6 bases). Trimming took 4 bases from V and 5 from J, leaving 13 bases between them. The CDR3 spans 14 residues. Germline V gene lookup returns CDR1 MNHEY and CDR2 SMNVEV (reference sequence). The CDR3 sequence: CASSSQGWEDTQYF. CDR3 nucleotides: TGTGCCAGCAGTTCCCAGGGGTGGGAAGATACGCAGTATTTT.

This chain links TRBV29-1 with TRBJ1-2, with D possibly matching TRBD1 (6 bases). The CDR3 covers 13 residues. The V end was cut by 4 bases, the J end by 1 base, with 10 bases between. Germline V gene lookup returns CDR1 SQVTM and CDR2 ANQGSEA. Here the CDR3 reads CSVGAGDNYGYTF. CDR3 in DNA: TGCAGCGTTGGGGCAGGGGATAACTATGGCTACACCTTC.

The chain is built from TRBV28 and TRBJ1-4, with 9 bases fitting TRBD1. Germline lookup yields CDR1 MDHEN and CDR2 SYDVKM. Losses at the gene ends were 6 bases for V and 5 bases for J; bases not matched to a gene: 7. The CDR3 has 15 amino acids. CDR3 bases: TGTGCCAGCAGCTCAACAGGGGGCAGGAATGAAAAACTGTTTTTT. Its protein is CASSSTGGRNEKLFF.

The rearrangement uses TRBV2 and TRBJ2-6, with unresolved D. Germline-derived CDR1 and CDR2 are SNHLY and FYNNEI. The CDR3 spans 12 residues. Trimming pared 9 bases from V and 0 bases from J, leaving 3 bases between. CDR3 nucleotides: TGTGCCAGATACTCTGGGGCCAACGTCCTGACTTTC. Protein: CARYSGANVLTF. Full variable domain (missing parts from reference TRBV2 and TRBJ2-6): EPEVTQTPSHQVTQMGQEVILRCVPISNHLYFYWYRQILGQKVEFLVSFYNNEISEKSEIFDDQFSVERPDGSNFTLKIRSTKLEDSAMYFCARYSGANVLTFGAGSRLTVL.

The sample holds a few counts of this clone. The rearrangement joins TRBV28 to TRBJ2-1; D remains unclear. The CDR3 consists of 15 residues. CDR1 and CDR2 (germline): MDHEN, SYDVKM. V was cut by 5 bases and J by 5 bases, with 16 bases left in between. The CDR3 sequence: CASSPDTPVNNEQFF. CDR3 DNA: TGTGCCAGCAGTCCCGACACTCCGGTTAACAATGAGCAGTTCTTC.

The chain links TRBV15 to TRBJ1-1; D gene uncertain. The CDR3 length is 12 residues. V was pared by 3 bases and J by 11 bases, with 13 bases between. Germline CDR1 LNHNV, CDR2 YYDKDF (reference sequence). Here the CDR3 DNA reads TGTGCCACCAGCAGCGCCGGCTTCTGGGCTTTCTTT. This encodes CATSSAGFWAFF.

CDR3 sequence (DNA): TGCGCCAGCAGCCAAGGCGGGAACCTGGGCCTCTACGAGCAGTACTTC. As protein: CASSQGGNLGLYEQYF. This chain joins TRBV4-3 and TRBJ2-7, with a possible D match to TRBD2 (6 bases). In germline, CDR1 is LGHNA, CDR2 YSLEER. The CDR3 runs 16 residues. With 1 base removed from V and 3 bases from J, the gap between germline ends came to 16 bases.

V and J are TRBV6-5 and TRBJ2-5, with TRBD1 matching over 8 bases. The length of the CDR3 is 13 residues. The junction had 3 bases not matched to a gene; V was cut back by 3 bases and J by 6 bases. CDR1 MNHEY and CDR2 SVGAGI come from the germline V gene. CDR3 coding DNA: TGTGCCAGCAGTTATACAGGGGGGAAGACCCAGTACTTC. Translating gives CASSYTGGKTQYF.

V is TRBV10-3 and J is TRBJ1-2; no definite D call. The CDR3 loop spans 15 amino acids. CDR1 is ENHRY, CDR2 SYGVKD, per germline. Trimming took 2 bases from V and 4 from J, leaving 14 bases between them. CDR3 residues: CAISEGEAAIYGYTF. The CDR3 coding sequence is TGTGCCATCAGTGAGGGAGAGGCCGCGATCTATGGCTACACCTTC.

This rearrangement joins TRBV18 to TRBJ2-7; 8 bases map to TRBD1. This CDR3 contains 15 residues. V trimming: 4 bases; J trimming: 4 bases; junction bases outside the gene matches: 9. The germline V gene has CDR1 KGHSH and CDR2 LQKENI. CDR3 residues: CASSRPGQGAYEQYF. The CDR3 DNA follows: TGTGCCAGCTCACGCCCCGGGCAGGGGGCTTACGAGCAGTACTTC.

The chain has TRBV6-2 or TRBV6-3 and TRBJ2-1; perhaps D is TRBD1 or TRBD2 (6 bases each). The germline CDR1 and CDR2 sequences are MNHEY and SVGEGT. The CDR3 is made up of 16 amino acids. Trimming pared 2 bases from V and 5 bases from J, leaving 16 bases between. Here the CDR3 DNA reads TGTGCCAGCAGTTACCCCCCCGGGGGCCTTCACAATGAGCAGTTCTTC. This codes for CASSYPPGGLHNEQFF.